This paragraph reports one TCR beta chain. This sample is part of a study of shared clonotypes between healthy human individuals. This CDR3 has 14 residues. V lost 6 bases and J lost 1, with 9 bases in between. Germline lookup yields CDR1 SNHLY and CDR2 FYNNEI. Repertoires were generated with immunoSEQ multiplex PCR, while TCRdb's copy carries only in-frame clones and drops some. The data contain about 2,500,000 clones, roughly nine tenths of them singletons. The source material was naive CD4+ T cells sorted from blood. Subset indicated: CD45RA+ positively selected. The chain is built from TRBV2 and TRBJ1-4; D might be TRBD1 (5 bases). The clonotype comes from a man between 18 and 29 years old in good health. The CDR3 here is CASREGLTNEKLFF. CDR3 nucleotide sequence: TGTGCCAGCAGAGAGGGGTTAACTAATGAAAAACTGTTTTTT.